The 20 T cell receptor beta chains given below trace back to one sample, sequenced in a study of vaccination effects on CD4 cells after COVID-19 (dated by TCRdb to 2022 to 2024). These TCRs' antigens remain unknown. Library prep was done by the immunoSEQ multiplex PCR assay. As stored in TCRdb, this immuneACCESS dataset retains in-frame rearrangements with V and J assigned. A fraction of the clones does not appear; measured against another copy, unresolved V genes explain less than half of the discrepancy, and the remainder lacks a known reason. The sample profile shows fewer than 75,000 clones; less than 80% of them were found once. Clones ranked in the top ten supply roughly 4.2% of the sample. After roughly 11 days of culture, CD4+ T cells were isolated with the EasySep CD4+ T cell isolation kit. Participants received two doses of either the BNT162b2 or the mRNA-1273 mRNA SARS-CoV-2 vaccine. This sample comprised CD4+ T cells from PBMCs cultured without peptide, obtained after COVID-19 vaccination. All receptors come from a human donor who received a COVID-19 vaccine.

This sequence joins TRBV15 and TRBJ1-5, with no clear D. Germline V lookup: CDR1 LNHNV, CDR2 YYDKDF (reference sequence). The CDR3 consists of 12 residues. V was pared by 0 bases and J by 7 bases, with 4 bases between. The CDR3 nucleotides read TGTGCCACCAGCAGAGATCAACAGCCCCAGCATTTT. Protein product: CATSRDQQPQHF.

The chain is built from TRBV5-1 and TRBJ2-7; 7 nucleotides align to TRBD1. Germline V gene sequence: CDR1 SGHRS, CDR2 YFSETQ. The V segment lost 0 bases and the J segment 0 bases; nucleotides outside the gene matches: 0. The CDR3 totals 14 residues. The CDR3 spells CASSLGDSSYEQYF. The CDR3 nucleotides read TGCGCCAGCAGCTTGGGGGACAGCTCCTACGAGCAGTACTTC.

This chain connects TRBV4-3 to TRBJ2-1; weak D call: TRBD2 (7 bases). The CDR3 has 16 residues. The V end was cut by 1 base, the J end by 7 bases, with 17 bases between. In germline, CDR1 is LGHNA, CDR2 YSLEER. This CDR3 is CASSQGSAGARNEQFF. The DNA for the CDR3 is TGCGCCAGCAGCCAAGGATCGGCGGGGGCCCGGAATGAGCAGTTCTTC.

The rearrangement joins TRBV18 to TRBJ2-7, with 8 positions matching TRBD1. J was trimmed by 3 bases and V by 6 bases; bases with no gene match: 10. This CDR3 is built from 15 residues. Germline V CDR1 and CDR2: KGHSH, LQKENI. The CDR3 DNA follows: TGTGCCAGCTCGTCAGGACAGGGACGGAACTACGAGCAGTACTTC. Its translation is CASSSGQGRNYEQYF. The variable domain in full, with the rest retrieved from reference TRBV18 and TRBJ2-7, is NAGVMQNPRHLVRRRGQEARLRCSPMKGHSHVYWYRQLPEEGLKFMVYLQKENIIDESGMPKERFSAEFPKEGPSILRIQQVVRGDSAAYFCASSSGQGRNYEQYFGPGTRLTVT.

The V and J genes are TRBV10-3 and TRBJ1-5; D ambiguous. There are 16 residues in the CDR3. V lost 0 bases to trimming and J lost 4 bases, with 13 bases between them. CDR1 ENHRY and CDR2 SYGVKD come from the germline V gene. This CDR3 reads CAISESFSPRNQPQHF. The CDR3 nucleotides are TGTGCCATCAGTGAGTCGTTTAGCCCTCGGAATCAGCCCCAGCATTTT.

The chain couples TRBV12-3 or TRBV12-4 to TRBJ1-5, with a weak D call TRBD1 (5 bases). This CDR3 is built from 13 residues. The germline V and J ends were trimmed by 7 bases and 6 bases, with 13 bases remaining between them. CDR3: CASTPGAGQPQHF. The CDR3 bases are TGTGCCAGCACCCCCGGGGCGGGTCAGCCCCAGCATTTT.

The V and J genes are TRBV7-2 and TRBJ1-2, with 7 bases matching TRBD1. Germline V gives CDR1 SGHTA, CDR2 FQGNSA. J was trimmed by 6 bases and V by 5 bases; bases with no gene match: 9. The CDR3 is made up of 14 amino acids. The CDR3 sequence: CASSNPTGYNGYTF. As DNA, the CDR3 is TGTGCCAGCAGCAACCCGACAGGGTATAATGGCTACACCTTC.

The CDR3 here is CASSLRGLFSYSNQPQHF. CDR3 coding DNA: TGTGCCAGCAGTTTACGGGGCCTCTTCTCCTATAGCAATCAGCCCCAGCATTTT. This chain uses TRBV28 with TRBJ1-5, with D perhaps matching TRBD1 (5 bases). Germline V CDR1 and CDR2: MDHEN, SYDVKM. Trimming stripped 2 bases from V and 0 bases from J, with 17 bases between. This CDR3 is 18 amino acids long.

The CDR3 here is CASSSGGPSYEQYF. The DNA for the CDR3 is TGTGCCAGTAGCTCGGGGGGCCCCTCCTACGAGCAGTACTTC. V usage is TRBV19 and J usage is TRBJ2-7; D may be TRBD2 (7 bases). With 6 bases removed from V and 0 bases from J, the gap between germline ends came to 12 bases. CDR3 length: 14 residues. Germline V gives CDR1 LNHDA, CDR2 SQIVND (reference sequence).

The chain links TRBV7-9 to TRBJ1-6; D is ambiguous. Trimming left V 8 bases short and J 8 bases short, with 13 bases between. Germline V lookup: CDR1 SEHNR, CDR2 FQNEAQ (reference sequence). CDR3 length equals 13 residues. The CDR3 nucleotides are TGTGCCAGCGGTGGGAGCGGAGATTCACCCCTCCACTTT. Translation: CASGGSGDSPLHF.

The chain is built from TRBV5-1 and TRBJ2-5; TRBD2 might be the D (6 bases). The ends were cut back, 2 bases at V and 5 bases at J, with 19 bases in the middle. The V gene's germline CDR1 is SGHRS and CDR2 YFSETQ. This CDR3 is built from 16 residues. The CDR3 spells CASSLGLEARGETQYF. In DNA, the CDR3 is TGCGCCAGCAGCTTAGGGTTAGAGGCCCGGGGGGAGACCCAGTACTTC.

This sequence joins TRBV6-4 and TRBJ1-2; maybe TRBD1 (5 bases). V shed 5 bases and J shed 5 bases, with 12 bases lying between them. Germline V gene lookup returns CDR1 MRHNA and CDR2 SNTAGT. The CDR3 spans 13 residues. CDR3 nucleotide sequence: TGTGCCAGCAGTCTCGTAGGGGAATATGGCTACACCTTC. It translates to CASSLVGEYGYTF.

The chain uses TRBV7-6 and TRBJ1-4; no definite D call. Germline-derived CDR1 and CDR2 are SGHVS and FNYEAQ. CDR3 length: 15 residues. The V end was cut by 1 base, the J end by 3 bases, with 9 bases between. CDR3 in DNA: TGTGCCAGCAGCTTAGAAGCGGTGGCTAATGAAAAACTGTTTTTT. Translating it yields CASSLEAVANEKLFF.

The chain is built from TRBV25-1 and TRBJ2-5, with D possibly TRBD1 on 6 matching bases. Trimming took off 4 bases at V and 5 bases at J, with 17 bases between the two ends. There are 15 residues in the CDR3. Germline V gene data show CDR1 as MGHDK and CDR2 as SYGVNS. The CDR3 loop reads CASSGPHTGKETQYF. CDR3 coding DNA: TGTGCCAGCAGTGGCCCACACACAGGGAAGGAGACCCAGTACTTC.

In this sample, this clone turned up once. The chain is built from TRBV19 and TRBJ1-5; D perhaps matches TRBD1 (6 bases). Per germline, CDR1 LNHDA and CDR2 SQIVND (reference sequence). V shed 3 bases and J shed 1 base, with 13 bases lying between them. This CDR3 region has 16 residues. CDR3 loop: CASSMSGTRSNQPQHF. CDR3 coding DNA: TGTGCCAGTAGTATGAGTGGGACAAGAAGCAATCAGCCCCAGCATTTT.

The genes are TRBV7-2 and TRBJ2-5, with TRBD1 as a possible D gene (6 bases). Trimming shortened V by 5 bases and J by 5 bases, and 18 bases separated the two germline ends. The CDR3 consists of 15 residues. Germline V gives CDR1 SGHTA, CDR2 FQGNSA. The DNA of the CDR3 is TGTGCCAGCAGCGGCCGGCCACACAGGGCGGAGACCCAGTACTTC. This translates into CASSGRPHRAETQYF.

The V call is TRBV5-1, the J call TRBJ2-4; D perhaps matches TRBD2 (6 bases). The length of the CDR3 is 15 residues. From germline, CDR1 is SGHRS and CDR2 YFSETQ. With 3 bases removed from V and 0 bases from J, the gap between germline ends came to 10 bases. CDR3 nucleotides: TGCGCCAGCAGCTGGGGGGTTATAGCCAAAAACATTCAGTACTTC. Translation: CASSWGVIAKNIQYF.

V usage is TRBV6-5 and J usage is TRBJ1-2; the D is unclear. Germline V gene data show CDR1 as MNHEY and CDR2 as SVGAGI. This CDR3 is built from 13 residues. Trimming took off 4 bases at V and 3 bases at J, with 9 bases between the two ends. CDR3 protein: CASSFGIYYGYTF. The CDR3 region has the DNA TGTGCCAGCAGTTTCGGGATTTACTATGGCTACACCTTC.

V usage is TRBV4-1 and J usage is TRBJ1-4; D not resolved. The V gene lost 1 base and the J gene lost 7 bases, with 19 bases spanning the gap. CDR1 is MGHRA and CDR2 is YSYEKL in the germline V gene. The CDR3 contains 17 residues. In DNA form, the CDR3 reads TGCGCCAGCAGCCAAGGGCACGGAAGGGTCTCGGGTGAAAAACTGTTTTTT. This sequence encodes CASSQGHGRVSGEKLFF.

The chain combines TRBV4-3 with TRBJ2-7, with D tentatively TRBD2 (5 bases). CDR1 and CDR2 (germline): LGHNA, YSLEER. The CDR3 covers 14 residues. V lost 0 bases and J 1 base, leaving 7 bases between the germline ends. CDR3 loop: CASSQEGSSYEQYF. CDR3 DNA: TGCGCCAGCAGCCAAGAGGGGAGTTCCTACGAGCAGTACTTC.